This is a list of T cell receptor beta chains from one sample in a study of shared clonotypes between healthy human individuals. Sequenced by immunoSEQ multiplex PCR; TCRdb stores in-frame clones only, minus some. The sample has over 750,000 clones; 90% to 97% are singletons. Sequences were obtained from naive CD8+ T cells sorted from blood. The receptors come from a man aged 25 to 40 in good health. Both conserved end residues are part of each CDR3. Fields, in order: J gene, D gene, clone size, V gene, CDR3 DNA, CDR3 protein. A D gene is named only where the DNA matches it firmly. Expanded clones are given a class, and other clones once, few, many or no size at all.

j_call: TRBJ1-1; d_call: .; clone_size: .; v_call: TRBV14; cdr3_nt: TGTGCCAGCAGCCAAGTGAGGGTTATGAACACTGAAGCTTTCTTT; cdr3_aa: CASSQVRVMNTEAFF
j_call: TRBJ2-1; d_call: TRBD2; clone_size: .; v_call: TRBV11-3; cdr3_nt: TGTGCCAGCAGCTCCGGGACTAGCGGGGACTCCTACAATGAGCAGTTCTTC; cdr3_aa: CASSSGTSGDSYNEQFF
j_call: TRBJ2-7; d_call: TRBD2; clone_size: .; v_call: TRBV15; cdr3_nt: TGTGCCACCAGCATATTTAGCGGGGTCTCCTACGAGCAGTACTTC; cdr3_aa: CATSIFSGVSYEQYF
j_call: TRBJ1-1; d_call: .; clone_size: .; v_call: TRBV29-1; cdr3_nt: TGCAGCGTCGGACAGCCAACTGAAGCTTTCTTT; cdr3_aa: CSVGQPTEAFF
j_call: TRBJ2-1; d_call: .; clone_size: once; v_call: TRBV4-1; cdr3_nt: TGCGCCAGCAGCCAACTCCCAACCAATACCGATGAGCAGTTCTTC; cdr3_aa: CASSQLPTNTDEQFF
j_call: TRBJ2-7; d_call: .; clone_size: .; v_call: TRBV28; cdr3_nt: TGTGCCAGCAGTTTATGGGGCAGATCGTACGAGCAGTACTTC; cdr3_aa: CASSLWGRSYEQYF
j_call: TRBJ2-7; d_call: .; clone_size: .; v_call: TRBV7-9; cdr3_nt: TGTGCCAGCAGCTTACGGGGGGCTACGTACGAGCAGTACTTC; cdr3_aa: CASSLRGATYEQYF
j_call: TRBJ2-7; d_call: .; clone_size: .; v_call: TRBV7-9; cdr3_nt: TGTGCCAGCAGCTTTACAGGGAAATCCTACGAGCAGTACTTC; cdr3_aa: CASSFTGKSYEQYF
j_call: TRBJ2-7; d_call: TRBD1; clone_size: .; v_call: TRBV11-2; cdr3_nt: TGTGCCAGCAGCTTAGACATTTGGGACAGCGTTTCCTACGAGCAGTACTTC; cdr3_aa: CASSLDIWDSVSYEQYF
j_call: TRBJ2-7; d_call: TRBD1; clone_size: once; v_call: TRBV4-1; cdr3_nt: TGCGCCAGCAGCCAAGTATTCGGGACAGGGTCCGAGCAGTACTTC; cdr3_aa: CASSQVFGTGSEQYF
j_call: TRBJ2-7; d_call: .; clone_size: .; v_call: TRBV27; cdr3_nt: TGTGCCAGCAGTCCCTCATCCGGGGAGAGCTCCTACGAGCAGTACTTC; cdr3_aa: CASSPSSGESSYEQYF
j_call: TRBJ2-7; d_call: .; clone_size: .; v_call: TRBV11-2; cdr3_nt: TGTGCCAGCAGCTTAGTCGGAGGGGGTTCCTACGAGCAGTACTTC; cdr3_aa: CASSLVGGGSYEQYF
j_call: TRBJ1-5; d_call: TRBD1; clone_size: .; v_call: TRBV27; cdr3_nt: TGTGCCAGCAGTTTCCCCCGGGACAGACAAACTAATCAGCCCCAGCATTTT; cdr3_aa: CASSFPRDRQTNQPQHF
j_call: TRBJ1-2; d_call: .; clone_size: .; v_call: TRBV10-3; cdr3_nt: TGTGCCATCAGTGAGTCGGGGCATGGCTACACCTTC; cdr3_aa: CAISESGHGYTF
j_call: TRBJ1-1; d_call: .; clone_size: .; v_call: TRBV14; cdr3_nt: TGTGCCAGCAGCCCCGAATCAATCAGGAGAGGGAACACTGAAGCTTTCTTT; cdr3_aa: CASSPESIRRGNTEAFF
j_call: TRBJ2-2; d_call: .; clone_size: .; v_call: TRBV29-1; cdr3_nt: TGCAGCGTTGAAGATGGCGGCACCCCGAACACCGGGGAGCTGTTTTTT; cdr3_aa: CSVEDGGTPNTGELFF
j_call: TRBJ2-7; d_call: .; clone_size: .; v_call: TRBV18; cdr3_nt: TGTGCCAGCTCAGACCGGGACAAAAGTTACGAGCAGTACTTC; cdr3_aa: CASSDRDKSYEQYF
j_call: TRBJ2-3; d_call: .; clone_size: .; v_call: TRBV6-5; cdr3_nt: TGTGCCAGCAGTTACCGAGAAACAGATACGCAGTATTTT; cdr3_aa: CASSYRETDTQYF
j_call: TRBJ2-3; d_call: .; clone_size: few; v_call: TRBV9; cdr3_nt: TGTGCCAGCAGCTTCTCCCCTGGGGAAGGAGATACGCAGTATTTT; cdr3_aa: CASSFSPGEGDTQYF
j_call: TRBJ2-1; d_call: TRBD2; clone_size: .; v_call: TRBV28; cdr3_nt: TGTGCCAGCAGTTATCCTCTAGCGGGAGGGCCCATCAATGAGCAGTTCTTC; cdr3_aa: CASSYPLAGGPINEQFF
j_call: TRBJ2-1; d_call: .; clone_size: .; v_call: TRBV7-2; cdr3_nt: TGTGCCAGCAGCTTAGCGACGGGGGATTACTACAATGAGCAGTTCTTC; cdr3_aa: CASSLATGDYYNEQFF
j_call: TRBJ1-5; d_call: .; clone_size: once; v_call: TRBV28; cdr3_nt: TGTGCCAGCAGATCGGGCGGCAATCAGCCCCAGCATTTT; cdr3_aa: CASRSGGNQPQHF
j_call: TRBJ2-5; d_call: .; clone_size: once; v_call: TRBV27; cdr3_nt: TGTGCCAGCAGTTTACAGGGGGGCCAAGAGACCCAGTACTTC; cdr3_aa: CASSLQGGQETQYF
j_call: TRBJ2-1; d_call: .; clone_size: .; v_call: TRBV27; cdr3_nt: TGTGCCAGCAGTCCCGACGGGAGCTCCTACAATGAGCAGTTCTTC; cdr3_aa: CASSPDGSSYNEQFF
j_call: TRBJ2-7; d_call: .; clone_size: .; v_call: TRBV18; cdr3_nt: TGTGCCAGCTCACCAGGATACGAGCAGTACTTC; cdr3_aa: CASSPGYEQYF
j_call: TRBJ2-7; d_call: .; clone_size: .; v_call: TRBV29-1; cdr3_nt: TGCAGCGTTGTCTTCTCCTACGAGCAGTACTTC; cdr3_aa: CSVVFSYEQYF
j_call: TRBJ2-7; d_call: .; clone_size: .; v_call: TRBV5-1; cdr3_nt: TGCGCCAGCAGCTTGGGTGCGGGATCGGGATACGAGCAGTACTTC; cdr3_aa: CASSLGAGSGYEQYF
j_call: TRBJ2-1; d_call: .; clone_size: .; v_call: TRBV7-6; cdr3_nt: TGTGCCAGCAGCTTAGAGTTCTCCCAGTCTGAACTCTCCTACAATGAGCAGTTCTTC; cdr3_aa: CASSLEFSQSELSYNEQFF
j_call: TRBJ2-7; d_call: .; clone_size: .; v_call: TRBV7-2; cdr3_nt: TGTGCCAGCAGCCCCCAGACAGCCAGGCGCTACGAGCAGTACTTC; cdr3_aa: CASSPQTARRYEQYF